This TCR beta chain comes out of a study of radiation and T cells in renal cell carcinoma. To note about this clone: Antigen unknown.

Treatment noted: treatment-naive control, cytoreductive nephrectomy. The V end lost 1 base, the J end lost 9 bases, and 10 bases lay between the germline ends. Germline CDR1 SGHVS, CDR2 FNYEAQ. The CDR3 totals 14 residues. General study findings and limits: Irradiated tumors had higher TCR clonality than control tumors. Dominant CDR3 motifs occupied more repertoire in irradiated than control tumors.

Profiled with immunoSEQ multiplex PCR; TCRdb holds only in-frame clones, not every one. The table includes about 23,000 clones, more than 50% detected once. The source was tumor tissue, collected from a patient whose treatment was nephrectomy without radiotherapy. The sequence came from a human donor with renal cell carcinoma. The rearrangement links TRBV7-6 to TRBJ1-6; D is unresolved. The CDR3, as DNA: TGTGCCAGCAGCTTAGGGGTATCGAGTTCACCCCTCCACTTT. Amino acids: CASSLGVSSSPLHF. Full variable domain (remainder filled in from reference TRBV7-6 and TRBJ1-6): GAGVSQSPRYKVTKRGQDVALRCDPISGHVSLYWYRQALGQGPEFLTYFNYEAQQDKSGLPNDRFSAERPEGSISTLTIQRTEQRDSAMYRCASSLGVSSSPLHFGNGTRLTVT.